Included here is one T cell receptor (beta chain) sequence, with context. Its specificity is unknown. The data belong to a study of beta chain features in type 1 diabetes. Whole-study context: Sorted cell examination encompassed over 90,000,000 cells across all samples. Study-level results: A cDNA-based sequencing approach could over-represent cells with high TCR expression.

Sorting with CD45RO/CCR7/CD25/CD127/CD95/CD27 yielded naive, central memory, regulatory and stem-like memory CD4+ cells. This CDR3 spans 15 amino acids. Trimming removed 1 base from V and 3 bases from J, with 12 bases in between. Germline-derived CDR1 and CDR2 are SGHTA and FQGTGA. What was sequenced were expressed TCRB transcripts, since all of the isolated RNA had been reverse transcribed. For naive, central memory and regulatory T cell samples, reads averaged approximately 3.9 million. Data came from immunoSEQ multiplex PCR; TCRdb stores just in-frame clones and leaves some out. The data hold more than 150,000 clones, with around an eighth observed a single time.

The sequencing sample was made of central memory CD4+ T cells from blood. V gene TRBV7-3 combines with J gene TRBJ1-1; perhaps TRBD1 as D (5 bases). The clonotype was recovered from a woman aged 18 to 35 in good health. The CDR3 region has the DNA TGTGCCAGCAGCTTAATGGCCGGGGGGTACACTGAAGCTTTCTTT. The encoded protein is CASSLMAGGYTEAFF.